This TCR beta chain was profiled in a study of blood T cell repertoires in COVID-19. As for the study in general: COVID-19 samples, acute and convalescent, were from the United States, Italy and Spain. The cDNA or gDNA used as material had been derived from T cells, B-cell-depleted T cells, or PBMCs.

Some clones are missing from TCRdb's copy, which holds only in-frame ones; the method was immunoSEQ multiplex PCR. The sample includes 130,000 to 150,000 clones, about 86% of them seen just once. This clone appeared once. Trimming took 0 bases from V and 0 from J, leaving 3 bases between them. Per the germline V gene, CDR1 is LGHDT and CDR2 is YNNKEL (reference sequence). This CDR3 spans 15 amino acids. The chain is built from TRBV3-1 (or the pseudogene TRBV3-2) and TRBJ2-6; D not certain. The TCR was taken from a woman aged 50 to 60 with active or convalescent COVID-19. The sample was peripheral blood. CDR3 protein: CASSQDSSGANVLTF. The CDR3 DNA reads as TGTGCCAGCAGCCAAGATAGCTCTGGGGCCAACGTCCTGACTTTC.